This entry lists 8 T cell receptor beta chains sequenced from one sample in a study of T cell responses to AZD1222 COVID-19 vaccine. Method: immunoSEQ multiplex PCR; TCRdb's copy keeps in-frame clones and lacks some. The data contain 100,000 to 150,000 clones, roughly 90% of them singletons. The source was peripheral blood, collected on day 0 of AZD1222 vaccination. These receptors were taken from an adult in good health.

The chain couples TRBV9 to TRBJ2-2, with 7 bases that match TRBD1. V gave up 4 bases and J gave up 7 bases; unmatched junction bases: 10. CDR3 length: 15 residues. The germline gives CDR1 SGDLS, CDR2 YYNGEE. The CDR3 here is CASSPDRVGRGELFF. In nucleotides, the CDR3 is TGTGCCAGCAGCCCCGACAGGGTAGGGCGCGGGGAGCTGTTTTTT.

This chain joins TRBV6-4 and TRBJ2-2; 7 positions agree with TRBD1. Per the germline V gene, CDR1 is MRHNA and CDR2 is SNTAGT. V lost 5 bases and J lost 2; bases outside the gene matches: 5. The CDR3 has 15 residues. CDR3 sequence reads: CASSTGESNTGELFF. The CDR3 coding sequence is TGTGCCAGCAGTACAGGGGAGTCAAACACCGGGGAGCTGTTTTTT.

The J gene is TRBJ1-6, the V gene TRBV6-5; D not certain. Germline CDR1 MNHEY, CDR2 SVGAGI. This CDR3 is built from 12 residues. The V end was cut by 4 bases, the J end by 7 bases, with 5 bases between. The CDR3 is CASSSLNSPLHF. The CDR3 DNA follows: TGTGCCAGCAGTTCCTTAAATTCACCCCTCCACTTT.

This chain uses TRBV27 with TRBJ2-3, with a possible D match to TRBD2 (5 bases). The CDR3 has 14 amino acids. Trimming removed 10 bases at V and 2 bases at J, with 16 bases between. The germline CDR1 and CDR2 sequences are MNHEY and SMNVEV (reference sequence). Here the CDR3 reads CATKPREYTDTQYF. The CDR3 DNA is TGTGCCACCAAACCTCGGGAATACACAGATACGCAGTATTTT.

The chain joins TRBV4-1 to TRBJ2-7; the D is unclear. V lost 0 bases, J lost 3 bases, and 12 bases lay in between. This CDR3 contains 15 residues. The germline V gene encodes CDR1 MGHRA and CDR2 YSYEKL. The chain's CDR3 is CASSQEEKELYEQYF. CDR3 DNA: TGCGCCAGCAGCCAAGAAGAAAAAGAGCTCTACGAGCAGTACTTC.

V and J are TRBV4-1 and TRBJ1-4; TRBD1 is a possible D gene (5 bases). Germline V gene sequence: CDR1 MGHRA, CDR2 YSYEKL. The V end was cut by 4 bases, the J end by 4 bases, with 16 bases between. This CDR3 has 16 residues. The chain's CDR3 is CASSPSWRQLNEKLFF. The CDR3 nucleotides are TGCGCCAGCAGCCCTAGTTGGAGACAGCTTAATGAAAAACTGTTTTTT.

This chain links TRBV6-6 with TRBJ1-3; no reliable D call. The CDR3 extends over 14 amino acids. Trimming took 0 bases from V and 8 from J, leaving 11 bases between them. The germline CDR1 and CDR2 sequences are MNHNY and SVGAGI (reference sequence). The CDR3 here is CASSYSREAYTIYF. In DNA, the CDR3 is TGTGCCAGCAGTTACTCAAGGGAAGCCTACACCATATATTTT.

The chain has TRBV19 and TRBJ1-1; unclear D gene. The CDR3 contains 12 residues. The germline V gene encodes CDR1 LNHDA and CDR2 SQIVND (reference sequence). The V end was cut by 3 bases, the J end by 5 bases, with 7 bases between. Here the CDR3 reads CASSIGITEAFF. CDR3 nucleotide sequence: TGTGCCAGTAGTATTGGGATAACTGAAGCTTTCTTT.